A single sample is the source of the 13 T cell receptor beta chains below, sequenced in a study of blood T cell repertoires in COVID-19 (dated by TCRdb to about 2020). The library was prepared using the immunoSEQ multiplex PCR assay. TCRdb carries this immuneACCESS record with in-frame sequences only. Its versions omit some clonotypes, under half of them owing to an unresolved V gene in the studies checked, with the rest unexplained. Present in this sample are about 81,000 clones, around 80% of which were seen just once. Clones ranked in the top ten supply less than 15% of the sample. Material: peripheral blood. The receptors were sampled from a human donor in a cohort sampled during active COVID-19.

The chain carries TRBV30 and TRBJ1-2, with 12 bases identical to TRBD1. This CDR3 has 17 amino acids. V was pared by 1 base and J by 4 bases, with 10 bases of the junction left unmatched. CDR1 is GTSNPN and CDR2 is SVGIG in the germline V gene (reference sequence). CDR3 DNA sequence: TGTGCCTGGAGTGCCCCGGGACAGGGGGCGCGCGGCTATGGCTACACCTTC. As protein: CAWSAPGQGARGYGYTF.

The rearrangement links TRBV7-8 to TRBJ2-7; 8 bases agree with TRBD2. With V trimmed by 5 bases and J by 3 bases, 9 bases remained unmatched. This CDR3 region has 15 residues. Germline CDR1 is SGHVS and CDR2 is FQNEAQ. DNA of the CDR3: TGTGCCAGCAGCAACAAGGCCGCGGGGGGCTACGAGCAGTACTTC. Encoded protein: CASSNKAAGGYEQYF. Complete variable domain (other parts from reference TRBV7-8 and TRBJ2-7): GAGVSQSPRYKVAKRGQDVALRCDPISGHVSLFWYQQALGQGPEFLTYFQNEAQLDKSGLPSDRFFAERPEGSVSTLKIQRTQQEDSAVYLCASSNKAAGGYEQYFGPGTRLTVT.

The chain uses TRBV13 and TRBJ1-1, with D possibly TRBD1 on 5 matching bases. Trimming removed 3 bases at V and 0 bases at J, with 11 bases between. The germline CDR1 and CDR2 sequences are PRHDT and FYEKMQ (reference sequence). This CDR3 has 15 amino acids. The CDR3 nucleotides read TGTGCCAGCAGCTTTCGGGGGAGCATGAACACTGAAGCTTTCTTT. It is translated as CASSFRGSMNTEAFF.

As to this clone: One junction end does not reproduce the germline sequence, and a read error may be involved. This chain joins TRBV29-1 and TRBJ2-1; 7 positions agree with TRBD1. This CDR3 has 13 amino acids. Germline V gives CDR1 SQVTM, CDR2 ANQGSEA. The CDR3 sequence is CSVRQGVERGQIF. As DNA, the CDR3 is TGCAGCGTTCGACAGGGAGTGGAAAGGGGGCAAATCTTC.

The chain carries TRBV4-1 and TRBJ2-7; unclear D gene. The CDR3 is 12 amino acids. Germline CDR1 is MGHRA and CDR2 is YSYEKL. V dropped 2 bases and J dropped 7 bases, with 9 bases sitting between them. The CDR3 DNA reads TGCGCCAGCAGCCAAAACTTTGAGGAGCAGTACTTC. Its translation is CASSQNFEEQYF.

This chain links TRBV5-6 with TRBJ1-2; perhaps TRBD1 as D (5 bases). The CDR3 sequence is 14 residues long. Trimming removed 0 bases from V and 4 bases from J, with 10 bases in between. The germline CDR1 and CDR2 sequences are SGHDT and YYEEEE. This CDR3 reads CASSLAGQSYGYTF. The CDR3 coding sequence is TGTGCCAGCAGCTTGGCAGGGCAGTCCTATGGCTACACCTTC.

Only one count was recorded for this clone. V usage is TRBV15 and J usage is TRBJ2-7; 7 bases are shared with TRBD1. V was clipped by 3 bases and J by 2 bases; unmatched bases: 4. Germline values: CDR1 LNHNV, CDR2 YYDKDF (reference sequence). The CDR3 contains 14 residues. The DNA for the CDR3 is TGTGCCACCAGCAGCGACAGGGTCACCTACGAGCAGTACTTC. Encoded protein: CATSSDRVTYEQYF.

This clone was detected only a few times. The chain employs TRBV3-1 (or the pseudogene TRBV3-2) and TRBJ2-5; D is ambiguous. This CDR3 has 14 amino acids. Germline assignment: CDR1 LGHDT and CDR2 YNNKEL (reference sequence). V lost 1 base, J lost 5 bases, and 11 bases lay in between. The CDR3 reads CASSQGSGFETQYF. The CDR3 bases are TGTGCCAGCAGCCAAGGTTCAGGATTCGAGACCCAGTACTTC.

The rearrangement joins TRBV19 to TRBJ1-5, with D unresolved. Deletions cut 3 bases from V and 5 bases from J, with 11 bases between. The germline V gene encodes CDR1 LNHDA and CDR2 SQIVND (reference sequence). The CDR3 is made up of 14 amino acids. Written as DNA, the CDR3 is TGTGCCAGTAGTATGAGGCAGAACCATCAGCCCCAGCATTTT. It codes for CASSMRQNHQPQHF.

V gene TRBV30 combines with J gene TRBJ1-2; perhaps TRBD1 as D (6 bases). From germline, CDR1 is GTSNPN and CDR2 SVGIG (reference sequence). The CDR3 is made up of 13 amino acids. Trimming pared 4 bases from V and 8 bases from J, leaving 17 bases between. The CDR3 sequence: CAWTRGGAQGYTF. For the CDR3, the DNA is TGTGCCTGGACCAGAGGGGGGGCGCAAGGCTACACCTTC. The full variable domain, its missing parts supplied by reference TRBV30 and TRBJ1-2, is SQTIHQWPATLVQPVGSPLSLECTVEGTSNPNLYWYRQAAGRGLQLLFYSVGIGQISSEVPQNLSASRPQDRQFILSSKKLLLSDSGFYLCAWTRGGAQGYTFGSGTRLTVV.

The rearrangement joins TRBV6-4 to TRBJ2-3, with D tentatively TRBD1 (7 bases). This CDR3 spans 15 amino acids. CDR1 MRHNA and CDR2 SNTAGT come from the germline V gene. The V and J ends lost 8 bases and 5 bases respectively, with 20 bases between them. CDR3 in DNA: TGTGCCAGCTCAGGGGGTGGACTACTGGGAGATACGCAGTATTTT. Its protein is CASSGGGLLGDTQYF.

The chain carries TRBV20-1 and TRBJ2-3; weak D call: TRBD1 (6 bases). The CDR3 runs 13 residues. V gave up 3 bases and J gave up 4 bases, with 11 bases separating them. The V gene's germline CDR1 is DFQATT and CDR2 SNEGSKA (reference sequence). CDR3 bases: TGCAGTGCTAGTCAGGGGAGCGCAGATACGCAGTATTTT. Amino acids: CSASQGSADTQYF.

This sequence joins TRBV5-4 and TRBJ1-4; D is unresolved. Germline CDR1 reads SGHNT; CDR2 reads YYREEE (reference sequence). The CDR3 length is 13 residues. The germline V and J ends were trimmed by 4 bases and 8 bases, with 12 bases remaining between them. CDR3 sequence (DNA): TGTGCCAGCAGCCCAGGAACCCGGGAAAAACTGTTTTTT. It codes for CASSPGTREKLFF. Combining the CDR3 with reference TRBV5-4 and TRBJ1-4 gives the whole variable domain ETGVTQSPTHLIKTRGQQVTLRCSSQSGHNTVSWYQQALGQGPQFIFQYYREEENGRGNFPPRFSGLQFPNYSSELNVNALELDDSALYLCASSPGTREKLFFGSGTQLSVL.